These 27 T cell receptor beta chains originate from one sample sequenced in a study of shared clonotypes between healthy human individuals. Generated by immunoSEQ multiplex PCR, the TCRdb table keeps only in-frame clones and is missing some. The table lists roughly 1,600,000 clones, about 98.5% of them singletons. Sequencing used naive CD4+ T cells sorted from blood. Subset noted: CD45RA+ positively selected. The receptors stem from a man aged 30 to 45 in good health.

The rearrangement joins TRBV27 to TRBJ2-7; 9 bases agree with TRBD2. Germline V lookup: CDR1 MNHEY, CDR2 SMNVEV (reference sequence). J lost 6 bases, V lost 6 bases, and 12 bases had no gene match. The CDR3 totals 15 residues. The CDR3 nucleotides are TGTGCCAGCAGATTTCTCGCGGGAGGGCCCTCCGAGCAGTACTTC. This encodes CASRFLAGGPSEQYF.

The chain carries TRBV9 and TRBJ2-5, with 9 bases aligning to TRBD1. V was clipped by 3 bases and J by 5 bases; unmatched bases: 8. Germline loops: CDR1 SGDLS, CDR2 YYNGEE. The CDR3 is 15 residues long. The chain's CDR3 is CASSAPGQGFETQYF. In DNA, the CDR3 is TGTGCCAGCAGCGCCCCGGGACAGGGTTTTGAGACCCAGTACTTC.

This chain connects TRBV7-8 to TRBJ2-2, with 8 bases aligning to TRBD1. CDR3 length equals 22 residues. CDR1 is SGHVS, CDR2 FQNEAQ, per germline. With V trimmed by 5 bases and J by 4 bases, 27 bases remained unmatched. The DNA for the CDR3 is TGTGCCAGCAGCCCTCGGACAGGGTACCCATCACGAACGCCGTCCTTCACCGGGGAGCTGTTTTTT. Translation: CASSPRTGYPSRTPSFTGELFF.

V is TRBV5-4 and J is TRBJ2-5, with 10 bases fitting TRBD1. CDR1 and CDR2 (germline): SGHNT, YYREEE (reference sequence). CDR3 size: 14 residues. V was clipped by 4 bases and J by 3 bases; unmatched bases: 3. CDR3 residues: CASSLGQGKETQYF. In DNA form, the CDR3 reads TGTGCCAGCAGCCTGGGACAGGGGAAAGAGACCCAGTACTTC.

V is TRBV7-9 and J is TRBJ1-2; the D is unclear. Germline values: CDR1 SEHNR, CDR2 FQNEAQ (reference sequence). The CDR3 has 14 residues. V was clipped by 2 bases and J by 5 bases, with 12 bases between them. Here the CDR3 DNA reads TGTGCCAGCAGCTTACAAATAGGAGTATATGGCTACACCTTC. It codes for CASSLQIGVYGYTF.

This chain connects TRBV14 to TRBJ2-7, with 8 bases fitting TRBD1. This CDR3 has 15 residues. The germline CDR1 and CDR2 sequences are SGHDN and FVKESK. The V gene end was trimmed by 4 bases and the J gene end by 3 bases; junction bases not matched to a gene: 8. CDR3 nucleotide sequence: TGTGCCAGCAGCCCCAGACAGGGGAGCATCTACGAGCAGTACTTC. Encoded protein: CASSPRQGSIYEQYF. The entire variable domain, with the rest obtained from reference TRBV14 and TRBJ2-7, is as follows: EAGVTQFPSHSVIEKGQTVTLRCDPISGHDNLYWYRRVMGKEIKFLLHFVKESKQDESGMPNNRFLAERTGGTYSTLKVQPAELEDSGVYFCASSPRQGSIYEQYFGPGTRLTVT.

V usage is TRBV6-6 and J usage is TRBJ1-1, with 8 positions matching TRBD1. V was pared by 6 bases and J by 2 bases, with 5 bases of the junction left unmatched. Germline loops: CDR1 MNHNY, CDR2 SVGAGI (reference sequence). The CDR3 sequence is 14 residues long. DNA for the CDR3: TGTGCCAGCAGCTCTACAGGGGGAAACACTGAAGCTTTCTTT. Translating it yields CASSSTGGNTEAFF.

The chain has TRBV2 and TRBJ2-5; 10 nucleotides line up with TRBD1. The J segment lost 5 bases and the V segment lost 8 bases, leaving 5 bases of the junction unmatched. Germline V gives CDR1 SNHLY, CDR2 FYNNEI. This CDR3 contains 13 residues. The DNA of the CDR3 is TGTGCCAGCCGGGACAGGGGTACGGAGACCCAGTACTTC. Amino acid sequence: CASRDRGTETQYF.

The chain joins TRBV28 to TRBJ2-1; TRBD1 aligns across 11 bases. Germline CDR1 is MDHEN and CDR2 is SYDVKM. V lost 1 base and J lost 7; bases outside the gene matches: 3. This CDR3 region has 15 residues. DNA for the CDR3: TGTGCCAGCAGTTTATTTGGGACAGGGGGGAATGAGCAGTTCTTC. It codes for CASSLFGTGGNEQFF.

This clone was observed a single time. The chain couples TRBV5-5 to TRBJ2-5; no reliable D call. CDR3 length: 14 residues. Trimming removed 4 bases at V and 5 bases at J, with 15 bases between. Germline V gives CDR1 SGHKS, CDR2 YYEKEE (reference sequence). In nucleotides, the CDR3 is TGTGCCAGCAGCATGCTAGGTAGAAGGGAGACCCAGTACTTC. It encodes CASSMLGRRETQYF.

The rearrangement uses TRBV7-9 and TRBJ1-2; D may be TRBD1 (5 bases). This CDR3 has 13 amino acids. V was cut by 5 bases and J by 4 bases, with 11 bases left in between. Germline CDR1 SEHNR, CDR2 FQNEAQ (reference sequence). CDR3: CASSPDTFYGYTF. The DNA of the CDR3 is TGTGCCAGCAGCCCGGACACCTTCTATGGCTACACCTTC.

Here the CDR3 DNA reads TGTGCCAGCAGTGCTAAGACAGGGGGCGCGGGAGATACGCAGTATTTT. Protein sequence: CASSAKTGGAGDTQYF. The chain uses TRBV6-1 and TRBJ2-3; 10 bases are a match to TRBD1. CDR1 is MNHNS and CDR2 is SASEGT in the germline V gene. With 4 bases clipped from V and 5 bases from J, the junction kept 9 bases outside the gene matches. This CDR3 spans 16 amino acids.

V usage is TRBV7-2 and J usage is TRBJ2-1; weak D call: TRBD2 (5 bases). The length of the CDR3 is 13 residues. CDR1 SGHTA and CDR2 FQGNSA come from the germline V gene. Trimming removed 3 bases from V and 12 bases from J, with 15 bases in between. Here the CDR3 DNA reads TGTGCCAGCAGCTTTACTCCGGGGATTGGGCAGTTCTTC. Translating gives CASSFTPGIGQFF.

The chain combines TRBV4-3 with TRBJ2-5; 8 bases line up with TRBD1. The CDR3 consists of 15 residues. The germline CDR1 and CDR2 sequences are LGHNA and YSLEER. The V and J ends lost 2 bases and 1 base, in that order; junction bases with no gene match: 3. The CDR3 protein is CASSQMGQVQETQYF. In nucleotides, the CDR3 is TGCGCCAGCAGCCAAATGGGACAGGTCCAAGAGACCCAGTACTTC.

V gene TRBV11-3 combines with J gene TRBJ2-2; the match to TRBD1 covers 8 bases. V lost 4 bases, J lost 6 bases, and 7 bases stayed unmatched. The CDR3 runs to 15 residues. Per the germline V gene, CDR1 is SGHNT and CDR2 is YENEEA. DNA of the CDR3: TGTGCCAGCAGCTCTCGACAGGGGCTTTCCGGGGAGCTGTTTTTT. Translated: CASSSRQGLSGELFF.

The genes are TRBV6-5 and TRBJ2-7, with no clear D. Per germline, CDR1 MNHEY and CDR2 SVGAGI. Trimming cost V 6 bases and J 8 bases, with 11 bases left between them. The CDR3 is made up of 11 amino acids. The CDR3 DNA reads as TGTGCCAGCAGATCTGACGCACAGCAGTACTTC. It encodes CASRSDAQQYF.

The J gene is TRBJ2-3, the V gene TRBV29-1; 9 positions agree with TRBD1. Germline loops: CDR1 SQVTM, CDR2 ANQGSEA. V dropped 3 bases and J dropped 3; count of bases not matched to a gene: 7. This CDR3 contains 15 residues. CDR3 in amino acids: CSVDPRDRATDTQYF. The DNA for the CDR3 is TGCAGCGTTGACCCCCGGGACAGGGCAACAGATACGCAGTATTTT.

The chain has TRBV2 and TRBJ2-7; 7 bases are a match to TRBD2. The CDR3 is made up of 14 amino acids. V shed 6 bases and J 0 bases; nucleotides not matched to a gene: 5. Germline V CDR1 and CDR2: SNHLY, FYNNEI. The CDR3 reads CASSQRGSSYEQYF. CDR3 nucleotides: TGTGCCAGCAGCCAGCGGGGTAGCTCCTACGAGCAGTACTTC.

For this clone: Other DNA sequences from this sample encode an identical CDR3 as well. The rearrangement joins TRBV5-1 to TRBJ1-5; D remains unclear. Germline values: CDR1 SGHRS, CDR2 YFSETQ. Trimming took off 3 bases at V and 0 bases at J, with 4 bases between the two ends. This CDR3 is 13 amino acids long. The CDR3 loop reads CASSSDSNQPQHF. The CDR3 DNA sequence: TGCGCCAGCAGCTCGGATAGCAATCAGCCCCAGCATTTT.

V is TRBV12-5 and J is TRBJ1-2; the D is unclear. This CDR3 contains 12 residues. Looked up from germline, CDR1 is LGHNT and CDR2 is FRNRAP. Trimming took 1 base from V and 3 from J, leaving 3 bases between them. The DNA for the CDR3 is TGTGCTAGTGGTTTGGCTCACTATGGCTACACCTTC. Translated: CASGLAHYGYTF.

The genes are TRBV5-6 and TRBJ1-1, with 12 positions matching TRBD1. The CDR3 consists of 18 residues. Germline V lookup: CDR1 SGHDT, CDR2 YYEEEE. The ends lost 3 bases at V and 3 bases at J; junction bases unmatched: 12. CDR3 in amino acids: CASSYLRDRGRRDTEAFF. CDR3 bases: TGTGCCAGCAGCTACCTCCGGGACAGGGGGCGCAGGGACACTGAAGCTTTCTTT.

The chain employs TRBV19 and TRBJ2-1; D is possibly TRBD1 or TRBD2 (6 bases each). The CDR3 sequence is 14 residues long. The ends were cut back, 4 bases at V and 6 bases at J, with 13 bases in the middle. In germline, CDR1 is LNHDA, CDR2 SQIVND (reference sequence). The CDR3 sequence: CASSKGGLGNEQFF. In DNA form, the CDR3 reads TGTGCCAGTAGTAAGGGGGGTCTGGGCAATGAGCAGTTCTTC.

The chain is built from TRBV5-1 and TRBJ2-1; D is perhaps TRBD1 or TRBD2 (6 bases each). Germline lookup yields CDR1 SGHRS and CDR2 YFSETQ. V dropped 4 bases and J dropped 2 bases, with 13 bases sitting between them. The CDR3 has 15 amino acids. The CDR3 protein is CASSPEGGTYNEQFF. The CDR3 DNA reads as TGCGCCAGCAGCCCAGAAGGGGGGACCTACAATGAGCAGTTCTTC.

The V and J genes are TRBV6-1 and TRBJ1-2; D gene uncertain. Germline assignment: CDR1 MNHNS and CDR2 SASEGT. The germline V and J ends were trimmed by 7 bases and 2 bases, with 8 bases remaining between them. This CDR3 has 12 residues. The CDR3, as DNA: TGTGCCAGCATCACCGGGAACTATGGCTACACCTTC. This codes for CASITGNYGYTF.

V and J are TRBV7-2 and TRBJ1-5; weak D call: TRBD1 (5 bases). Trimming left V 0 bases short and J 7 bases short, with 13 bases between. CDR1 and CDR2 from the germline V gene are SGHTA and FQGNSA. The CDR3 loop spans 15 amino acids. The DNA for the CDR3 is TGTGCCAGCAGCTTAGCCAGGGCCCCTGGGCAGCCCCAGCATTTT. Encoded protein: CASSLARAPGQPQHF.

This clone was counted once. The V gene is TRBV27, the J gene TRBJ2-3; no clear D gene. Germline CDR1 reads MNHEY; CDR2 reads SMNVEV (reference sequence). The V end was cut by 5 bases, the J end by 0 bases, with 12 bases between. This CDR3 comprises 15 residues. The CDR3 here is CASSQKPPSTDTQYF. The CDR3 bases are TGTGCCAGCAGTCAAAAACCCCCTAGCACAGATACGCAGTATTTT.

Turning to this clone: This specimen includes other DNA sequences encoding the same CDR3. This chain's CDR3 is CASSSIYEQYF. In DNA, the CDR3 is TGTGCCAGCAGCTCCATCTACGAGCAGTACTTC. V gene TRBV11-2 combines with J gene TRBJ2-7; no firm D call. The ends were cut back, 4 bases at V and 3 bases at J, with 4 bases in the middle. Germline V gene lookup returns CDR1 SGHAT and CDR2 FQNNGV. CDR3 length: 11 amino acids.